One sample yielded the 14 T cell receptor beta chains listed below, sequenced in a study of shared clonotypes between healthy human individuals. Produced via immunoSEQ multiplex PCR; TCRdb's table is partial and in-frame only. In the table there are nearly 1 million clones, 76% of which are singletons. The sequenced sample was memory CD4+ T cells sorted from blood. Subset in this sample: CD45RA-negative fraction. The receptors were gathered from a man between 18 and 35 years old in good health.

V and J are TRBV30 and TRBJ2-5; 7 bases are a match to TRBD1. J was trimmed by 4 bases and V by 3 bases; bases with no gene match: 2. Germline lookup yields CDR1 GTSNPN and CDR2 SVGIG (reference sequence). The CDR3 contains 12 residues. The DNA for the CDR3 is TGTGCCTGGAGCAACAGGGGAGAGACCCAGTACTTC. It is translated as CAWSNRGETQYF.

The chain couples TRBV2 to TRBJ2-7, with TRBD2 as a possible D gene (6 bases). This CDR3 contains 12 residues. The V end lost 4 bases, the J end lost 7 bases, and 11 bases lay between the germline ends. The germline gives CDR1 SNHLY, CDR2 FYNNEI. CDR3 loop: CASSGGAGEQYF. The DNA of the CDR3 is TGTGCCAGCAGTGGGGGCGCGGGGGAGCAGTACTTC.

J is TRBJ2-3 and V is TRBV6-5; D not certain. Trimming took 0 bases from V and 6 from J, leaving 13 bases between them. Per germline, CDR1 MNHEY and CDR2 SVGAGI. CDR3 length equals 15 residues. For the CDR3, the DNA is TGTGCCAGCAGTTACTCGTCCCAGGCGGTGGATACGCAGTATTTT. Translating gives CASSYSSQAVDTQYF.

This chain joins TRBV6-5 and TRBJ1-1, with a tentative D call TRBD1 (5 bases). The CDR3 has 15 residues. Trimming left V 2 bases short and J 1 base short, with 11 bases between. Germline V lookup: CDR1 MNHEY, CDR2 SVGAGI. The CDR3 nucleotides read TGTGCCAGCAGTTACGTTTTCGGGGGGAACACTGAAGCTTTCTTT. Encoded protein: CASSYVFGGNTEAFF.

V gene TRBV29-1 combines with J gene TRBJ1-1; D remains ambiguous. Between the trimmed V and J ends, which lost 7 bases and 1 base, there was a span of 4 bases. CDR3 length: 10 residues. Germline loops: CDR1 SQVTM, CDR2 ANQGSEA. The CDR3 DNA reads TGCAGCGCCTCGAACACTGAAGCTTTCTTT. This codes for CSASNTEAFF.

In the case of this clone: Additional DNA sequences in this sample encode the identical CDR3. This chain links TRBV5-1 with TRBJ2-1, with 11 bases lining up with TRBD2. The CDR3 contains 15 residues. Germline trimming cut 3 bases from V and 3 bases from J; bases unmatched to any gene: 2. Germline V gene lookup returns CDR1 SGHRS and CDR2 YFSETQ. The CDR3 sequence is CASSSGTSGYNEQFF. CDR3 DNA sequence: TGCGCCAGCAGCTCTGGGACTAGCGGCTACAATGAGCAGTTCTTC. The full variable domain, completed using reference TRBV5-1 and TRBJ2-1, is KAGVTQTPRYLIKTRGQQVTLSCSPISGHRSVSWYQQTPGQGLQFLFEYFSETQRNKGNFPGRFSGRQFSNSRSEMNVSTLELGDSALYLCASSSGTSGYNEQFFGPGTRLTVL.

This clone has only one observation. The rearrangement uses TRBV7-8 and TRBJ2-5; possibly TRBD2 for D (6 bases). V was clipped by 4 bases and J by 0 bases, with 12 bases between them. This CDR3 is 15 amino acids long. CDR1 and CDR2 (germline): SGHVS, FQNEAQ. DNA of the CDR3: TGTGCCAGCAGCTCCGGGGACTTGTACCAAGAGACCCAGTACTTC. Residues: CASSSGDLYQETQYF.

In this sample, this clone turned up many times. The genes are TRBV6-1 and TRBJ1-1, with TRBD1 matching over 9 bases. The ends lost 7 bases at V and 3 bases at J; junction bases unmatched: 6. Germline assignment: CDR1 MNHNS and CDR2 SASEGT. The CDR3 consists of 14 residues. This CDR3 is CASTGTGWYTEAFF. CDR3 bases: TGTGCCAGCACAGGGACAGGGTGGTACACTGAAGCTTTCTTT.

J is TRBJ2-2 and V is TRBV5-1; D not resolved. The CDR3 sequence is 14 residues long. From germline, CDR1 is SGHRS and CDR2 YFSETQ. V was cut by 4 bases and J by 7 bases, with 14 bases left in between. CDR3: CASSPPGLDGELFF. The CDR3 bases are TGCGCCAGCAGCCCACCTGGATTGGACGGGGAGCTGTTTTTT.

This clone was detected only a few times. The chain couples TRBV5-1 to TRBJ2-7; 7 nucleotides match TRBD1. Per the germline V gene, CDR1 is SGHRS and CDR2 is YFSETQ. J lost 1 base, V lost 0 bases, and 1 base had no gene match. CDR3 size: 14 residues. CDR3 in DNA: TGCGCCAGCAGCTTGGAGGACAGGTCCTACGAGCAGTACTTC. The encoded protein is CASSLEDRSYEQYF.

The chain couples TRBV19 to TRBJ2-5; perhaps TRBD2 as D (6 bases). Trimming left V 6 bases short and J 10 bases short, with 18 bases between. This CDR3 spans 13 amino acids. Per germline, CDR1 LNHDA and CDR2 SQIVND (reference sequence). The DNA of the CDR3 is TGTGCCAGTAGGGGAATCCCGAGGGAGGACCAGTACTTC. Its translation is CASRGIPREDQYF.

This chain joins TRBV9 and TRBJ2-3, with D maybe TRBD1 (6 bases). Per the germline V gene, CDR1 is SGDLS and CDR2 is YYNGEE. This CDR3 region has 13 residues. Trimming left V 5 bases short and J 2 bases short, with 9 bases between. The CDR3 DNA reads TGTGCCAGCAGGGACAGAGACACAGATACGCAGTATTTT. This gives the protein CASRDRDTDTQYF.

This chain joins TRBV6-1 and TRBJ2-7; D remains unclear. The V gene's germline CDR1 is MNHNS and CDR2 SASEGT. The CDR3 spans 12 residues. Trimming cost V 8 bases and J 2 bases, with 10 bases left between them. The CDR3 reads CASVAGPYEQYF. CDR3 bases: TGTGCCAGCGTAGCCGGCCCCTACGAGCAGTACTTC.

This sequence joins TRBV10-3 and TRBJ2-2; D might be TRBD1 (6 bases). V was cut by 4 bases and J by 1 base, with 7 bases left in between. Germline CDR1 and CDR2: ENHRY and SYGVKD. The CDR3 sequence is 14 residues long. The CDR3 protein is CAISGTVNTGELFF. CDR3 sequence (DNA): TGTGCCATCAGTGGGACAGTGAACACCGGGGAGCTGTTTTTT.